This record looks at one T cell receptor (beta chain) sequence and its context. These data come from a study of blood T cells in healthy people across ages. Germline V gene lookup returns CDR1 MNHEY and CDR2 SVGAGI. This CDR3 is 15 amino acids long. PCR was performed a second time for 7 to 11 cycles using a sample-barcoded 5' primer and a J-beta primer mix. One entry per CDR3 protein, called by TCRdb with MiXCR from the 5' RACE reads. This table has 700,000 to 900,000 distinct CDR3 sequences, about 53% appearing once. Total RNA, at least 5.5 micrograms per sample, was extracted from PBMCs. What was sequenced was blood. This chain connects TRBV6-5 to TRBJ2-4; 8 bases agree with TRBD2. The J call may be mistaken, given a closer DNA end match to TRBJ2-7. The source is a man older than 75 in good health. CDR3 in amino acids: CASRDYSGGSNEQYF. The CDR3, as DNA: TGTGCCAGCAGGGACTATTCGGGAGGGTCCAACGAGCAGTACTTC.